This T cell receptor (beta chain) was observed in a study of siplizumab effects on memory and regulatory T cells. Study observations and caveats: Suppressive capability of dividing Tregs from siplizumab cultures went unverified. Alloreactive sequences tracing back to unstimulated CD4+ memory cells were significantly reduced by siplizumab. In unstimulated cells, naive T cells appeared more diverse than memory T cells and seemed major alloresponse contributors.

About 100,000 TCR templates underwent assay in each sample. Clones were read by immunoSEQ multiplex PCR, and TCRdb kept only the in-frame ones, dropping some. The sample shows some 52,000 clones, 95% to 97% of them seen only once. Germline V gene lookup returns CDR1 SGHRS and CDR2 YFSETQ. The ends lost 4 bases at V and 4 bases at J; junction bases unmatched: 2. The length of the CDR3 is 14 residues. Note on this clone: The antigen is unknown.

The V gene is TRBV5-1, the J gene TRBJ2-5; 12 positions match TRBD2. The sequenced sample was naive CD4+ T cells sorted from blood. The sequence derives from a human donor in good health. CDR3 amino acids: CASSTGLAGETQYF. CDR3 bases: TGCGCCAGCAGCACGGGACTAGCGGGAGAGACCCAGTACTTC. Variable domain in full (rest from reference TRBV5-1 and TRBJ2-5): KAGVTQTPRYLIKTRGQQVTLSCSPISGHRSVSWYQQTPGQGLQFLFEYFSETQRNKGNFPGRFSGRQFSNSRSEMNVSTLELGDSALYLCASSTGLAGETQYFGPGTRLLVL.